This T cell receptor beta chain emerged from a study of OX40 agonist ivuxolimab in advanced cancers. Study at large: Cohort: approximately 83% men, mean age about 60, aged about 20 to 85. Partial responses were seen in three patients, one with hepatocellular carcinoma and two with cutaneous melanoma. Study-level points and caveats: Clonal expansion was seen in CD4+ and CD8+ blood T cells by week 6 at 0.1 to 3.0 mg/kg.

As for this clone: Its antigen is as yet unknown.

Repertoires were generated with immunoSEQ multiplex PCR, while TCRdb's copy carries only in-frame clones and drops some. The repertoire holds approximately 80,000 clones, with roughly nine tenths as singletons. Autoimmune disease history or systemic immunosuppression excluded patients. The sample consisted of CD4+ or CD8+ T cells sorted from blood, taken in a trial of the OX40 agonist ivuxolimab. The sequence came from an adult with an advanced solid tumor such as melanoma, head and neck, liver or kidney cancer.

The DNA of the CDR3 is TGTGCCAGCAGCTCCCGGGGGTACCAGTTTCGGGAAGCCAAAAACATTCAGTACTTC. Protein sequence: CASSSRGYQFREAKNIQYF. This chain uses TRBV7-2 with TRBJ2-4, with D maybe TRBD2 (6 bases). Germline V gene sequence: CDR1 SGHTA, CDR2 FQGNSA. Trimming left V 4 bases short and J 0 bases short, with 22 bases between. This CDR3 is built from 19 residues. The whole variable domain, filled in from reference TRBV7-2 and TRBJ2-4, reads GAGVSQSPSNKVTEKGKDVELRCDPISGHTALYWYRQSLGQGLEFLIYFQGNSAPDKSGLPSDRFSAERTGGSVSTLTIQRTQQEDSAVYLCASSSRGYQFREAKNIQYFGAGTRLSVL.